This T cell receptor (beta chain) was identified in a study of blood T cell repertoires in COVID-19. As for the study in general: Some COVID-19 samples were acute and others convalescent; all came from the United States, Italy and Spain.

Germline CDR1 reads SQVTM; CDR2 reads ANQGSEA. With 3 bases removed from V and 5 bases from J, the gap between germline ends came to 10 bases. The CDR3 contains 12 residues. The data were produced by immunoSEQ multiplex PCR, yet TCRdb's version contains in-frame clones alone and is incomplete. The table lists roughly 300,000 clones, about 86% of them singletons. This clonotype was obtained from a woman aged 35 to 49 with acute COVID-19. The sample comprised PBMCs or T cells enriched from blood (not recorded which). This chain connects TRBV29-1 to TRBJ2-5; a weak D match, TRBD1 (6 bases). The CDR3 sequence is CSVDYRVETQYF. The CDR3 DNA follows: TGCAGCGTTGATTACAGGGTGGAGACCCAGTACTTC.